A selection of T cell receptor beta chains follows, all from one sample in a study of regulatory T cells in long-lasting Graves disease. TCRdb recomputed calls from the multiplex PCR reads with MiXCR, one row per CDR3 protein. The sample has 360,000 or so distinct CDR3 sequences; about an eighth are singletons. These data also featured in a second study, about T cells in Graves' hyperthyroidism and ophthalmopathy.

The source material was peripheral blood mononuclear cells (PBMCs), sampled at new diagnosis, from a patient treated with antithyroid drugs. Source of these receptors: a woman between 18 and 29 years old with Graves disease. Each CDR3 is given with its conserved first and last residue. A D gene is named only where the DNA matches it firmly. A row's size may be missing; if present it is once, few, many or a size class.

.	TRBV7-6	few	TRBJ2-5	CASSFRDLTEETQYF	TGTGCCAGCAGCTTTAGGGACCTTACGGAAGAGACCCAGTACTTC
.	TRBV15	.	TRBJ2-7	CATSREGLVGEQYF	TGTGCCACCAGCAGGGAGGGCCTAGTAGGGGAGCAGTACTTC
.	TRBV20-1	.	TRBJ2-7	CSADDTRDRYEQYF	TGCAGTGCTGATGACACCCGGGATAGATACGAGCAGTACTTC
TRBD2	TRBV10-3	many	TRBJ2-3	CAISGTSGADTQYF	TGTGCCATCAGTGGGACTAGCGGCGCAGATACGCAGTATTTT
TRBD2	TRBV6-2/TRBV6-3	many	TRBJ2-1	CASSGVMAGVGNEQFF	TGTGCCAGCAGTGGCGTTATGGCGGGAGTAGGCAATGAGCAGTTCTTC
.	TRBV4-1	.	TRBJ1-2	CASSQIPGANYGYTF	TGCGCCAGCAGCCAAATTCCGGGAGCTAACTATGGCTACACCTTC
.	TRBV7-6	many	TRBJ2-1	CASSLAGLNEQFF	TGTGCCAGCAGCTTAGCGGGGTTGAATGAGCAGTTCTTC
.	TRBV11-2	many	TRBJ1-2	CASSSVTSNYGYTF	TGTGCCAGCAGCTCCGTAACCTCAAACTATGGCTACACCTTC
.	TRBV5-4	.	TRBJ2-1	CASSLPYAEQFF	TGTGCCAGCAGCTTGCCTTATGCGGAGCAGTTCTTC
TRBD1	TRBV28	many	TRBJ2-3	CASSPGQGWGSTDTQYF	TGTGCCAGCAGTCCCGGACAGGGATGGGGGTCTACAGATACGCAGTATTTT
.	TRBV5-8	.	TRBJ1-5	CASSSGDVSSTDTQHF	TGTGCCAGCAGCTCGGGGGACGTCTCTAGCACAGATACGCAGCATTTT
.	TRBV6-1	few	TRBJ2-4	CASSLTNPGPNIQYF	TGTGCCAGCAGTCTCACTAACCCTGGACCAAACATTCAGTACTTC
TRBD2	TRBV20-1	many	TRBJ2-5	CSARDSERGYRRETQYF	TGCAGTGCTAGAGATAGTGAGCGGGGGTACCGTCGGGAGACCCAGTACTTC
TRBD2	TRBV5-4	.	TRBJ2-1	CASSFHLGTSGLYNEQFF	TGTGCCAGCAGCTTCCATCTCGGGACTAGCGGGCTCTACAATGAGCAGTTCTTC
.	TRBV5-4	few	TRBJ1-1	CASSPPDIANTEAFF	TGTGCCAGCAGCCCACCAGACATCGCGAACACTGAAGCTTTCTTT
TRBD1	TRBV10-3	many	TRBJ1-1	CAIRRDRANTEAFF	TGTGCCATCAGGAGGGACAGGGCCAACACTGAAGCTTTCTTT
.	TRBV10-3	many	TRBJ2-5	CAIRRNTGGERETQYF	TGTGCCATCAGGCGAAATACCGGAGGAGAGAGAGAGACCCAGTACTTC
.	TRBV28	many	TRBJ2-3	CASRIVLDTDTQYF	TGTGCCAGCAGAATAGTGTTGGACACAGATACGCAGTATTTT
TRBD1	TRBV2	.	TRBJ1-1	CASGARGDTEAFF	TGTGCCAGCGGAGCCAGGGGGGACACTGAAGCTTTCTTT
.	TRBV7-9	.	TRBJ1-2	CASSPQGGRNYGYTF	TGTGCCAGCAGCCCGCAAGGGGGGCGGAACTATGGCTACACCTTC
TRBD1	TRBV20-1	few	TRBJ1-1	CSAQGGGGSEAFF	TGCAGTGCCCAGGGGGGAGGGGGCTCTGAAGCTTTCTTT
TRBD1	TRBV27	.	TRBJ2-2	CASSPLQGTGGAGELFF	TGTGCCAGCAGTCCGCTTCAAGGGACAGGGGGAGCCGGGGAGCTGTTTTTT
.	TRBV7-3	many	TRBJ2-1	CASSLIGAYNEQFF	TGTGCCAGCAGCTTAATCGGCGCATACAATGAGCAGTTCTTC
TRBD2	TRBV14	many	TRBJ2-3	CASSRLAGATSTDTQYF	TGTGCCAGCAGCCGCCTAGCGGGGGCGACTAGCACAGATACGCAGTATTTT
.	TRBV9	.	TRBJ2-3	CASSALGRRAAGTDTQYF	TGTGCCAGCAGCGCCCTCGGACGTAGAGCCGCCGGGACAGATACGCAGTATTTT
.	TRBV6-5	many	TRBJ2-1	CASSYSAIGDEQFF	TGTGCCAGCAGTTACTCGGCCATTGGCGATGAGCAGTTCTTC
.	TRBV6-1	many	TRBJ1-1	CASSKLPGRGTEAFF	TGTGCCAGCAGCAAATTACCGGGACGAGGCACTGAAGCTTTCTTT
TRBD2	TRBV2	many	TRBJ2-3	CASRIRTSVDTQYF	TGTGCCAGCAGGATAAGGACTAGCGTGGATACGCAGTATTTT
.	TRBV6-1	.	TRBJ1-2	CASRRTARWGYTF	TGTGCCAGCAGAAGGACAGCCCGCTGGGGCTACACCTTC
.	TRBV24-1	many	TRBJ1-2	CATSDPDGNYGYTF	TGTGCCACCAGTGATCCTGACGGTAACTATGGCTACACCTTC
TRBD2	TRBV20-1	few	TRBJ2-5	CSAREALLAGAEETQYF	TGCAGTGCTAGAGAGGCCCTACTAGCGGGAGCTGAAGAGACCCAGTACTTC
.	TRBV29-1	few	TRBJ2-1	CSALGGGASNEQFF	TGCAGCGCCCTTGGTGGGGGGGCCTCCAATGAGCAGTTCTTC
.	TRBV14	few	TRBJ2-2	CASSQRTKGWNWPGELFF	TGTGCCAGCAGCCAGAGGACCAAGGGCTGGAATTGGCCCGGGGAGCTGTTTTTT
.	TRBV28	.	TRBJ1-5	CASSSSDGYNQPQHF	TGTGCCAGCAGTTCCTCGGACGGATACAATCAGCCCCAGCATTTT
TRBD1	TRBV25-1	few	TRBJ2-7	CASSDRTGAYEQYF	TGTGCCAGCAGTGACCGGACAGGGGCCTACGAGCAGTACTTC
.	TRBV2	many	TRBJ2-3	CASSAPVDRSDTQYF	TGTGCCAGCAGTGCACCCGTTGACAGATCAGATACGCAGTATTTT